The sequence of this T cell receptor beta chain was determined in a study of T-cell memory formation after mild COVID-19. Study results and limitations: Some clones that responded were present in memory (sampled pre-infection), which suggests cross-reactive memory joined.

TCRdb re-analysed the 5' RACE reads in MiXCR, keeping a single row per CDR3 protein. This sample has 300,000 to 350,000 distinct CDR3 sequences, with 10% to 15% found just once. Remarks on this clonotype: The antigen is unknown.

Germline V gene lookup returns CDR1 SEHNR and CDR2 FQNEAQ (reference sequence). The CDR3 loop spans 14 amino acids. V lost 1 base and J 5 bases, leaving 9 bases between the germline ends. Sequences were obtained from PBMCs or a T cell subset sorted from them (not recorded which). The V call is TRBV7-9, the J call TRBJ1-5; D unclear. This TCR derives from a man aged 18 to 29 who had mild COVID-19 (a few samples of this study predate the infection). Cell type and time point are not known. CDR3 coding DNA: TGTGCCAGCAGCTTAGAGGATATCTATCAGCCCCAGCATTTT. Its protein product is CASSLEDIYQPQHF.